This T cell receptor (beta chain) stems from a study of cytomegalovirus exposure and HLA in healthy donors. As for the study in general: In a later analysis, it was reported that the roughly 120 validation repertoires had been produced on the same platform as the roughly 700 repertoires belonging to the first cohort. Whole-study findings and limits: According to a subsequent analysis, TCR clusters identified in the first cohort showed a tendency to co-occur across the 100 to 150 validation repertoires. Reportedly, diagnosis of cytomegalovirus status by the classifier showed high specificity and sensitivity.

Turning to this clone: Its antigen is still unknown.

The V end was cut by 11 bases, the J end by 0 bases, with 10 bases between. The length of the CDR3 is 12 residues. Germline V CDR1 and CDR2: LNHDA, SQIVND (reference sequence). Produced via immunoSEQ multiplex PCR; TCRdb's table is partial and in-frame only. The sample holds about 270,000 clones, 70% to 90% seen once. The sequencing sample was made of PBMCs. This TCR derives from a woman aged 18-35 years in good health and CMV-seronegative. The chain carries TRBV19 and TRBJ1-1; no reliable D call. The CDR3 DNA sequence: TGTGCCTCCAATACGGTGAACACTGAAGCTTTCTTT. This sequence encodes CASNTVNTEAFF.